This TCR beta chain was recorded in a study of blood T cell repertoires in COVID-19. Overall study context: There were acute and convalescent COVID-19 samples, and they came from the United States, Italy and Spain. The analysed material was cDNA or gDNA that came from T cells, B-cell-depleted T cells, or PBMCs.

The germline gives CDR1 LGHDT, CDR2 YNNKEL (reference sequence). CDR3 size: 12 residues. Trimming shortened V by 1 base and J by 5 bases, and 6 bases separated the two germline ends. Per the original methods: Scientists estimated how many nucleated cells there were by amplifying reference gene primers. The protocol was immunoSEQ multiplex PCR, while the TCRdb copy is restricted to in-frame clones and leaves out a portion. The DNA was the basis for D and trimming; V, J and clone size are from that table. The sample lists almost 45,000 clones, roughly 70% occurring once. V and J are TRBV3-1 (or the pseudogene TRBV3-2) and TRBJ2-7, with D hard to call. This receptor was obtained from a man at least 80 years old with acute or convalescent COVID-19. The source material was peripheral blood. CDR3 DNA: TGTGCCAGCAGCCAAGTACAGAACGAGCAGTACTTC. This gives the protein CASSQVQNEQYF.